The source of this T cell receptor (beta chain) is a study of read filtering for tumor transcriptome and immune sequencing. Study-wide background: The cohort had over 16 men and 14 women aged roughly 45 to 90, mean roughly 71 years. DNase treatment preceded whole-transcriptome library preparation. Study results and caveats: IR-seq and RNA-seq agreed better without single-read clonotypes.

From about 400 ng of RNA, a library with molecular barcoded alpha/delta and beta/gamma adaptors was made. TCRdb re-analysed the reads in MiXCR, keeping a single row per CDR3 protein. The table shows about 61,000 distinct CDR3 sequences, with about a fifth occurring only once. The CDR3 extends over 14 amino acids. V gave up 1 base and J gave up 4 bases, with 13 bases separating them. From germline, CDR1 is DFQATT and CDR2 SNEGSKA (reference sequence). The table lists this clonotype with many counts. The target antigen is unknown. Specimen: a population of CD138-negative cells sorted from bone marrow. The TCR originated in a donor aged 40 or over with multiple myeloma. The chain employs TRBV20-1 and TRBJ1-1; no reliable D call. The CDR3 bases are TGCAGTGCTAGAGGCGTGTCAGGCCCCACTGAAGCTTTCTTT. Translation gives CSARGVSGPTEAFF.